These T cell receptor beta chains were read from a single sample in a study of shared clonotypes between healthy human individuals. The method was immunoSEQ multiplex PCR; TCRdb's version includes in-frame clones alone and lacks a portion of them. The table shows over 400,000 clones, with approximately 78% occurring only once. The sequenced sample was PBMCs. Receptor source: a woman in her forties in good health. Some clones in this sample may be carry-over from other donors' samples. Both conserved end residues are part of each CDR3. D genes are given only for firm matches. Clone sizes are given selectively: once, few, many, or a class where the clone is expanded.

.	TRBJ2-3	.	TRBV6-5	TGTGCCAGCAGTTGGGGGGTTAGAGATACGCAGTATTTT	CASSWGVRDTQYF
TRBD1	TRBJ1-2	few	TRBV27	TGTGCCAGCAGGATCCAACAGGGGGCGGTCGGCTACACCTTC	CASRIQQGAVGYTF
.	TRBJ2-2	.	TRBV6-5	TGTGCCAGCAGTTACTCGCCAGCCGGGGAGCTGTTTTTT	CASSYSPAGELFF
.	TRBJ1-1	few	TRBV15	TGTGCCACCAGCAGAGTGCAGGTCCCGTGGACTGAAGCTTTCTTT	CATSRVQVPWTEAFF
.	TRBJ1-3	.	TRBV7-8	TGTGCCAGCAGCTTAGTATGGGGATCTGGAAACACCATATATTTT	CASSLVWGSGNTIYF
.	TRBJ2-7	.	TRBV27	TGTGCCAGCTCGACAGGGACTTTATCCTACGAGCAGTACTTC	CASSTGTLSYEQYF
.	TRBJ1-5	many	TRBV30	TGTGCCTGGACTGACAGCGCCGTAATGCAGCCCCAGCATTTT	CAWTDSAVMQPQHF
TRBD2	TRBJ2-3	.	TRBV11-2	TGTGCCAGCAGCTACGGACTAGCGGGTGTAGTTAATACGCAGTATTTT	CASSYGLAGVVNTQYF
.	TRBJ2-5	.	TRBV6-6	TGTGCCAGCAGCTATCCTCAAGGGGGCCAAGAGACCCAGTACTTC	CASSYPQGGQETQYF
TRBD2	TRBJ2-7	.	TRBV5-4	TGTGCCAGCAGCCCGGGACTAGCGGCTCTCGAGCAGTACTTC	CASSPGLAALEQYF
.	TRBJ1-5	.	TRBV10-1	TGCGCCAGCAGTGAGCCGGGTACACGACTCGGCCGCGGGAATAGCAATCAGCCCCAGCATTTT	CASSEPGTRLGRGNSNQPQHF
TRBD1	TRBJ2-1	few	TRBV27	TGTGCCAGCACCAGGACAGGACTTTTGGTTCATGAGCAGTTCTTC	CASTRTGLLVHEQFF
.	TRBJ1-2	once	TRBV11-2	TGTGCCAGCAGCTTGAGCTTCAACTATGGCTACACCTTC	CASSLSFNYGYTF
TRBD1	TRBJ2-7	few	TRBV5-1	TGCGCCAGCAGCTTTGGACAGGACTACGAGCAGTACTTC	CASSFGQDYEQYF
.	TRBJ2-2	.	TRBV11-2	TGTGCCAGCAGCTTAGCCCCGAACACCGGGGAGCTGTTTTTT	CASSLAPNTGELFF
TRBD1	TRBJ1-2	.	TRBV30	TGTGCCGGGGAGAGCGGGACAGCCCCGCTCGGCTACACCTTC	CAGESGTAPLGYTF
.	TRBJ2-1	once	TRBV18	TGTGCCAGCTCACCCGACAGGTCATCCAGCAATGAGCAGTTCTTC	CASSPDRSSSNEQFF
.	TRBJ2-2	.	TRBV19	TGTGCCAGTAGTATATCGCCGCGCTACACCGGGGAGCTGTTTTTT	CASSISPRYTGELFF
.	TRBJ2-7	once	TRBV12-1	TGTGCCAGCAGCTTCCCCAATGGGTGGCGGGAAGGCTACGAGCAGTACTTC	CASSFPNGWREGYEQYF
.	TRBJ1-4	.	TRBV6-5	TGTGCCAGCTCTTCAGTTGCAACTAATGAAAAACTGTTTTTT	CASSSVATNEKLFF
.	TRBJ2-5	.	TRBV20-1	TGCAGTTTGGGGGGCGTGGAGACCCAGTACTTC	CSLGGVETQYF
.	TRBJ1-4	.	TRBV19	TGTGCCAGTAGCGGAGAAACCACAGGGACCCACGGACTGTTTTTT	CASSGETTGTHGLFF
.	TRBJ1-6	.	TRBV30	TGTGCCTGGAGCTCCGGGCTAGTAGGTTCACCCCTCCACTTT	CAWSSGLVGSPLHF
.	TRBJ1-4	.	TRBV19	TGTGCCAGTAGTATCACCGGTGCAGGTGGCAGACGAGAACCTAATGAAAAACTGTTTTTT	CASSITGAGGRREPNEKLFF
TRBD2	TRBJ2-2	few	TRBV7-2	TGTGCCAGCAGCTCGCCGACTAGCGGGAGATTCGGGGAGCTGTTTTTT	CASSSPTSGRFGELFF
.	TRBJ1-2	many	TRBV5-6	TGTGCCAGCAGCTTGGAAGGGACTGTGGGATATGGCTACACCTTC	CASSLEGTVGYGYTF
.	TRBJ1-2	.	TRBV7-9	TGTGCCAGCAGCTTGTCAAGTCAGGGCCATGGCTACACCTTC	CASSLSSQGHGYTF
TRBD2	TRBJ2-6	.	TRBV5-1	TGCGCCAGCAGCTTGGCCGGGAGGGCTGGGGCCAACGTCCTGACTTTC	CASSLAGRAGANVLTF
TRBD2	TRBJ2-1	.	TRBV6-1	TGTGCCAGCAGTGCTCACCCGAGCGGGGGGGGTCCGAATGAGCAGTTCTTC	CASSAHPSGGGPNEQFF
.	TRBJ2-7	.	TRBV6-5	TGTGCCAGCAGTTCGACGACTAGCTCCTACGAGCAGTACTTC	CASSSTTSSYEQYF
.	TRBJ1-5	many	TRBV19	TGTGCCACCTCTAGATCAGCGGACAGCTATCAGCCCCAGCATTTT	CATSRSADSYQPQHF